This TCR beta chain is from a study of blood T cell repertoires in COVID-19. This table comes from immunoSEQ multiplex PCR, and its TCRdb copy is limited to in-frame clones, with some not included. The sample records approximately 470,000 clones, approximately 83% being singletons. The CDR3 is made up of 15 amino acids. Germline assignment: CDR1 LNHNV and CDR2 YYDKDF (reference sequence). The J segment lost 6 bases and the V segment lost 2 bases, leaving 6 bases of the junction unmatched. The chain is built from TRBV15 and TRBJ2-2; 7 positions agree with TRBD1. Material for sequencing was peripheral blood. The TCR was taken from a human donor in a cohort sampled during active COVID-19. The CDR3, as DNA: TGTGCCACCAGCAGATTTACAGGGGCACCCGGGGAGCTGTTTTTT. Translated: CATSRFTGAPGELFF.